The sequence of this T cell receptor (beta chain) was determined in a study of cytomegalovirus exposure and HLA in healthy donors. Libraries were prepared by immunoSEQ multiplex PCR; TCRdb keeps only in-frame clonotypes and omits some of them. The sample carries 300,000 to 400,000 clones, roughly 90% recorded once. Germline V lookup: CDR1 SGHVS, CDR2 FQNEAQ. V dropped 1 base and J dropped 1 base, with 9 bases sitting between them. CDR3 size: 15 residues. What was sequenced was PBMCs. This TCR derives from a woman aged 18-29 years in good health and CMV-seronegative. This chain links TRBV7-8 with TRBJ2-3; maybe TRBD1 (5 bases). The CDR3 sequence is CASSLGGRGTDTQYF. The CDR3 nucleotides read TGTGCCAGCAGCTTAGGGGGCAGGGGCACAGATACGCAGTATTTT. The variable domain in full, with the rest retrieved from reference TRBV7-8 and TRBJ2-3, is GAGVSQSPRYKVAKRGQDVALRCDPISGHVSLFWYQQALGQGPEFLTYFQNEAQLDKSGLPSDRFFAERPEGSVSTLKIQRTQQEDSAVYLCASSLGGRGTDTQYFGPGTRLTVL.